This passage covers 30 T cell receptor beta chains from one sample sequenced in a study of T cell changes during pregnancy in multiple sclerosis. Measured with immunoSEQ multiplex PCR; TCRdb has only the in-frame clones, and not every one. The data hold more than 25,000 clones, with over 85% observed a single time. The material was CD4+ T cells from peripheral blood mononuclear cells, obtained in the first trimester of pregnancy. The receptor set was obtained from a female donor with multiple sclerosis, enrolled in a pregnancy study.

The CDR3 DNA reads TGTGCCAGCAGTGAAGAAGGGACACTGAACACTGAAGCTTTCTTT. Its protein is CASSEEGTLNTEAFF. This chain links TRBV6-1 with TRBJ1-1, with a tentative D call TRBD1 (6 bases). The CDR3 runs 15 residues. Germline assignment: CDR1 MNHNS and CDR2 SASEGT. Trimming stripped 1 base from V and 0 bases from J, with 9 bases between.

V and J are TRBV7-2 and TRBJ2-7, with TRBD2 matching over 8 bases. Germline trimming cut 1 base from V and 5 bases from J; bases unmatched to any gene: 4. The CDR3 has 14 residues. The V gene's germline CDR1 is SGHTA and CDR2 FQGNSA. The CDR3 region is CASSLVRGGHEQYF. Written as DNA, the CDR3 is TGTGCCAGCAGCTTAGTTCGGGGGGGTCACGAGCAGTACTTC. Complete variable domain (other parts from reference TRBV7-2 and TRBJ2-7): GAGVSQSPSNKVTEKGKDVELRCDPISGHTALYWYRQSLGQGLEFLIYFQGNSAPDKSGLPSDRFSAERTGGSVSTLTIQRTQQEDSAVYLCASSLVRGGHEQYFGPGTRLTVT.

The V call is TRBV19, the J call TRBJ2-2; unclear D gene. Looked up from germline, CDR1 is LNHDA and CDR2 is SQIVND (reference sequence). Between the trimmed V and J ends, which lost 0 bases and 2 bases, there was a span of 13 bases. This CDR3 is 17 amino acids long. CDR3 DNA sequence: TGTGCCAGTAGTATAGATGCCCCAATAGTCAACACCGGGGAGCTGTTTTTT. This gives the protein CASSIDAPIVNTGELFF. The full variable domain, its missing parts supplied by reference TRBV19 and TRBJ2-2, is DGGITQSPKYLFRKEGQNVTLSCEQNLNHDAMYWYRQDPGQGLRLIYYSQIVNDFQKGDIAEGYSVSREKKESFPLTVTSAQKNPTAFYLCASSIDAPIVNTGELFFGEGSRLTVL.

The gene calls are TRBV19 and TRBJ2-5, with D possibly TRBD1 on 6 matching bases. Trimming left V 3 bases short and J 4 bases short, with 9 bases between. The V gene's germline CDR1 is LNHDA and CDR2 SQIVND (reference sequence). This CDR3 is built from 13 residues. The CDR3 sequence: CASSMRGSETQYF. In nucleotides, the CDR3 is TGTGCCAGTAGTATGAGGGGGTCAGAGACCCAGTACTTC.

The chain couples TRBV5-1 to TRBJ1-1; tentatively, D is TRBD1 (6 bases). From germline, CDR1 is SGHRS and CDR2 YFSETQ. The CDR3 sequence is 16 residues long. Trimming cost V 1 base and J 6 bases, with 19 bases left between them. The CDR3 DNA reads as TGCGCCAGCAGCTTGCACGCAGGGGAGGGGATCGCTGAAGCTTTCTTT. Protein sequence: CASSLHAGEGIAEAFF.

This chain joins TRBV6-5 and TRBJ1-2, with TRBD1 as a possible D gene (5 bases). Looked up from germline, CDR1 is MNHEY and CDR2 is SVGAGI. The CDR3 loop spans 13 amino acids. Trimming removed 6 bases at V and 5 bases at J, with 13 bases between. For the CDR3, the DNA is TGTGCCAGCAGCTCTCCGCAGGGATATGGCTACACCTTC. It yields the protein CASSSPQGYGYTF.

V is TRBV7-8 and J is TRBJ1-3; the D is unclear. This CDR3 contains 17 residues. Per germline, CDR1 SGHVS and CDR2 FQNEAQ. V was cut by 2 bases and J by 0 bases, with 14 bases left in between. This CDR3 is CASSLYLPRGSGNTIYF. The CDR3 region has the DNA TGTGCCAGCAGCTTATATCTTCCCCGGGGCTCTGGAAACACCATATATTTT.

This clone was seen once. The chain carries TRBV30 and TRBJ2-3, with TRBD1 identical over 9 bases. Per germline, CDR1 GTSNPN and CDR2 SVGIG (reference sequence). V gave up 5 bases and J gave up 2 bases; unmatched junction bases: 5. This CDR3 is built from 14 residues. Here the CDR3 DNA reads TGTGCCTGGCATGACAGGGGGATCACAGATACGCAGTATTTT. It is translated as CAWHDRGITDTQYF.

As DNA, the CDR3 is TGTGCCAGCCTCCGGGGGGGTTTTACAGATACGCAGTATTTT. Protein product: CASLRGGFTDTQYF. This sequence joins TRBV7-6 and TRBJ2-3, with 8 bases matching TRBD2. Germline lookup yields CDR1 SGHVS and CDR2 FNYEAQ. Trimming at V came to 8 bases and at J to 3 bases, leaving 7 bases not matched to a gene. The CDR3 has 14 amino acids. Filled out from reference TRBV7-6 and TRBJ2-3, the complete variable domain reads GAGVSQSPRYKVTKRGQDVALRCDPISGHVSLYWYRQALGQGPEFLTYFNYEAQQDKSGLPNDRFSAERPEGSISTLTIQRTEQRDSAMYRCASLRGGFTDTQYFGPGTRLTVL.

The J gene is TRBJ1-1, the V gene TRBV19, with D tentatively TRBD1 (5 bases). V was cut by 9 bases and J by 0 bases, with 11 bases left in between. The CDR3 is 13 residues long. The germline V gene has CDR1 LNHDA and CDR2 SQIVND (reference sequence). The CDR3 bases are TGTGCCAGCCGACAGTCTTTGAACACTGAAGCTTTCTTT. Translation gives CASRQSLNTEAFF. The variable domain in full, with the rest retrieved from reference TRBV19 and TRBJ1-1, is DGGITQSPKYLFRKEGQNVTLSCEQNLNHDAMYWYRQDPGQGLRLIYYSQIVNDFQKGDIAEGYSVSREKKESFPLTVTSAQKNPTAFYLCASRQSLNTEAFFGQGTRLTVV.

The chain is built from TRBV9 and TRBJ2-5, with a weak D call TRBD2 (6 bases). Trimming left V 2 bases short and J 5 bases short, with 10 bases between. The germline CDR1 and CDR2 sequences are SGDLS and YYNGEE. CDR3 length: 13 amino acids. The CDR3 protein is CASSVGRKETQYF. The CDR3 DNA sequence: TGTGCCAGCAGCGTGGGGAGGAAGGAGACCCAGTACTTC.

The chain is built from TRBV6-1 and TRBJ1-2, with 8 nucleotides matching TRBD1. Germline CDR1 and CDR2: MNHNS and SASEGT. The V and J ends lost 3 bases and 5 bases, in that order; junction bases with no gene match: 11. CDR3 size: 16 residues. DNA for the CDR3: TGTGCCAGCAGTGAGAGACAGGGGTCAGGCTTTTATGGCTACACCTTC. Translated: CASSERQGSGFYGYTF.

This sequence joins TRBV6-5 and TRBJ1-3; TRBD1 matches at 7 bases. CDR1 is MNHEY and CDR2 is SVGAGI in the germline V gene. V shed 6 bases, J shed 2 bases, and the junction held 7 bases outside the gene matches. The CDR3 loop spans 15 amino acids. The CDR3 region is CASRLWDSPGNTIYF. Here the CDR3 DNA reads TGTGCCAGCAGACTGTGGGACAGTCCTGGAAACACCATATATTTT.

The DNA of the CDR3 is TGTGCCAGCATTAGGAGCCCGAGGAACACTGAAGCTTTCTTT. This sequence encodes CASIRSPRNTEAFF. The chain links TRBV28 to TRBJ1-1; D ambiguous. The CDR3 sequence is 14 residues long. Between the trimmed V and J ends, which lost 7 bases and 1 base, there was a span of 13 bases. Germline values: CDR1 MDHEN, CDR2 SYDVKM.

The sample holds one count of this clone. The chain joins TRBV5-1 to TRBJ2-1, with D unresolved. Germline values: CDR1 SGHRS, CDR2 YFSETQ. The CDR3 is 14 amino acids. Trimming removed 1 base at V and 4 bases at J, with 9 bases between. The CDR3 region has the DNA TGCGCCAGCAGCTTGCGTACAGCTTACAATGAGCAGTTCTTC. Translation: CASSLRTAYNEQFF.

The chain recombines TRBV5-1 with TRBJ2-6; D call uncertain. This CDR3 contains 15 residues. Deletions cut 0 bases from V and 0 bases from J, with 4 bases between. Germline CDR1 is SGHRS and CDR2 is YFSETQ. CDR3 region: CASSLVVSGANVLTF. The DNA for the CDR3 is TGCGCCAGCAGCTTGGTAGTCTCTGGGGCCAACGTCCTGACTTTC.

The V and J genes are TRBV28 and TRBJ2-2, with D possibly TRBD1 on 5 matching bases. V was cut by 1 base and J by 9 bases, with 6 bases left in between. The germline CDR1 and CDR2 sequences are MDHEN and SYDVKM. CDR3 size: 12 residues. CDR3 in DNA: TGTGCCAGCAGTTTATACAGGCGGGAGCTGTTTTTT. Translating gives CASSLYRRELFF.

The chain has TRBV2 and TRBJ1-5; 9 bases are a match to TRBD1. J lost 16 bases, V lost 0 bases, and 10 bases had no gene match. Looked up from germline, CDR1 is SNHLY and CDR2 is FYNNEI. This CDR3 comprises 14 residues. The CDR3 sequence is CASSEAGTGGAKHF. For the CDR3, the DNA is TGTGCCAGCAGTGAAGCGGGTACAGGGGGCGCGAAACATTTT.

J is TRBJ1-3 and V is TRBV7-9, with TRBD1 matching over 9 bases. The CDR3 length is 15 residues. CDR1 SEHNR and CDR2 FQNEAQ come from the germline V gene (reference sequence). J gave up 4 bases and V 5 bases, and 6 bases lay outside the gene matches. The CDR3 spells CASSESTGGGNTIYF. The CDR3 region has the DNA TGTGCCAGCAGCGAAAGCACAGGGGGCGGAAACACCATATATTTT.

Concerning this clone itself: This sample includes further DNA sequences coding for the same CDR3. V usage is TRBV18 and J usage is TRBJ1-1; TRBD1 is a possible D gene (5 bases). Trimming removed 1 base at V and 3 bases at J, with 12 bases between. Germline V gene sequence: CDR1 KGHSH, CDR2 LQKENI. CDR3 length: 15 residues. The DNA for the CDR3 is TGTGCCAGCTCACCACGGGCAGGGTTGGACACTGAAGCTTTCTTT. Encoded protein: CASSPRAGLDTEAFF.

The rearrangement links TRBV12-5 to TRBJ1-2; unclear D gene. The CDR3 is 21 residues long. The germline CDR1 and CDR2 sequences are LGHNT and FRNRAP. V dropped 0 bases and J dropped 8 bases, with 34 bases sitting between them. The CDR3 region has the DNA TGTGCTAGTGGTTTGGTAAAATTCTGGGAGTCTGGATTTAAGCTTTCCGGGGGCTACACCTTC. Amino acid sequence: CASGLVKFWESGFKLSGGYTF.

Only one count was recorded for this clone. The rearrangement joins TRBV30 to TRBJ1-2; 7 nucleotides align to TRBD1. The length of the CDR3 is 14 residues. Unmatched junction bases numbered 13, after V lost 4 bases and J lost 8 bases. The germline V gene has CDR1 GTSNPN and CDR2 SVGIG (reference sequence). The CDR3 loop reads CAWKLDRASGGYTF. The CDR3, as DNA: TGTGCCTGGAAATTAGACAGGGCCTCGGGAGGCTACACCTTC. The full variable domain, in which reference TRBV30 and TRBJ1-2 provide the parts outside the CDR3, is SQTIHQWPATLVQPVGSPLSLECTVEGTSNPNLYWYRQAAGRGLQLLFYSVGIGQISSEVPQNLSASRPQDRQFILSSKKLLLSDSGFYLCAWKLDRASGGYTFGSGTRLTVV.

As for this clone: This same CDR3 is encoded by further DNA sequences in the sample. The chain joins TRBV28 to TRBJ2-7; no clear D. The CDR3 sequence is 12 residues long. The V gene's germline CDR1 is MDHEN and CDR2 SYDVKM. The V and J ends lost 3 bases and 3 bases respectively, with 6 bases between them. The DNA of the CDR3 is TGTGCCAGCAGTTTTCAGAACTACGAGCAGTACTTC. Residues: CASSFQNYEQYF.

The sample holds one count of this clone. The chain joins TRBV4-1 to TRBJ2-3; TRBD1 agrees at 8 bases. Germline-derived CDR1 and CDR2 are MGHRA and YSYEKL. Unmatched junction bases numbered 13, after V lost 2 bases and J lost 6 bases. The CDR3 has 17 amino acids. This CDR3 reads CASSQLVPGQAGDTQYF. The CDR3 DNA follows: TGCGCCAGCAGCCAACTCGTTCCGGGACAGGCGGGGGATACGCAGTATTTT.

The CDR3 region is CASSLANVLTF. The CDR3 DNA is TGTGCCAGCAGCCTAGCCAACGTCCTGACTTTC. The rearrangement joins TRBV11-3 to TRBJ2-6; D unclear. CDR3 length equals 11 residues. V was cut by 5 bases and J by 7 bases, with 3 bases left in between. Germline CDR1 reads SGHNT; CDR2 reads YENEEA.

The V and J genes are TRBV6-6 and TRBJ2-1; 9 bases agree with TRBD2. Germline trimming cut 6 bases from V and 3 bases from J; bases unmatched to any gene: 6. This CDR3 has 15 amino acids. CDR1 and CDR2 from the germline V gene are MNHNY and SVGAGI (reference sequence). The chain's CDR3 is CASRLPAGGYNEQFF. CDR3 DNA sequence: TGTGCCAGCAGACTCCCAGCGGGGGGCTACAATGAGCAGTTCTTC.

This CDR3 is CASSPTSQGGGEKLFF. The CDR3 DNA reads as TGCGCCAGCAGCCCGACTTCACAGGGGGGAGGTGAAAAACTGTTTTTT. This chain connects TRBV5-1 to TRBJ1-4, with 8 positions matching TRBD1. The CDR3 sequence is 16 residues long. Trimming took 4 bases from V and 7 from J; bases not matched to a gene: 12. Looked up from germline, CDR1 is SGHRS and CDR2 is YFSETQ.

V is TRBV27 and J is TRBJ2-5, with D perhaps matching TRBD1 (6 bases). The CDR3 consists of 15 residues. Germline V gene data show CDR1 as MNHEY and CDR2 as SMNVEV (reference sequence). V was clipped by 2 bases and J by 0 bases, with 10 bases between them. DNA of the CDR3: TGTGCCAGCAGTTTAACCACAGGGAACCAAGAGACCCAGTACTTC. This codes for CASSLTTGNQETQYF.

The gene calls are TRBV4-1 and TRBJ2-3; TRBD2 aligns across 7 bases. Germline V gene data show CDR1 as MGHRA and CDR2 as YSYEKL. There are 15 residues in the CDR3. J was trimmed by 1 base and V by 1 base; bases with no gene match: 2. Here the CDR3 DNA reads TGCGCCAGCAGCCAAGGAGGGAGGGGCACAGATACGCAGTATTTT. Protein sequence: CASSQGGRGTDTQYF.

The rearrangement links TRBV6-6 to TRBJ2-3; 11 bases align to TRBD2. Germline CDR1 and CDR2: MNHNY and SVGAGI (reference sequence). The V and J ends lost 6 bases and 4 bases, in that order; junction bases with no gene match: 6. This CDR3 spans 15 amino acids. CDR3 bases: TGTGCCAGCAGAATAGCGGGGGGGCCCGCAGATACGCAGTATTTT. As protein: CASRIAGGPADTQYF.